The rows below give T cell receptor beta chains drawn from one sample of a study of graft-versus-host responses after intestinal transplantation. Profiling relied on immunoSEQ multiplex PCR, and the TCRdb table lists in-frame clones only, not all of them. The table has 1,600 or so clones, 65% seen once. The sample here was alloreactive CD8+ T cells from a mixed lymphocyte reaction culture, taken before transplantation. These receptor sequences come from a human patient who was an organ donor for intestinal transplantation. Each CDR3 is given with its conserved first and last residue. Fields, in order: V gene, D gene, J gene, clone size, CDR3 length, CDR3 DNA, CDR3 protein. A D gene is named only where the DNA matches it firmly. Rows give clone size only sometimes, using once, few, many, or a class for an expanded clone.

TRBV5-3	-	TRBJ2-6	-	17	TGTGCCAGAAAAGTACGAGTGGTGAACAAGTCGGGCCAACGTCCTGACTTC	CARKVRVVNKSGQRPDF
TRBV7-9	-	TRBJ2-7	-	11	TGTGCCAGCAGCTCGACCTACGAGCAGTACTTC	CASSSTYEQYF
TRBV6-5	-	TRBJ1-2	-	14	TGTGCCAGCAGTTACTCGTCGCCGATTTATGGCTACACCTTC	CASSYSSPIYGYTF
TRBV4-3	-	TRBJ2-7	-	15	TGCGCCAGCAGCCAAGAGGGGGGGGCTACCTACGAGCAGTACTTC	CASSQEGGATYEQYF
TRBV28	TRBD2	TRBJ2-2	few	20	TGTGCCAGCAGTTTATCTCGACAGCATAGCGGGGGGCTCTACACCGGGGAGCTGTTTTTT	CASSLSRQHSGGLYTGELFF
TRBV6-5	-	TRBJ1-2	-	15	TGTGCCAGCAGTTACTCGATAGACGGGTACTATGGCTACACCTTC	CASSYSIDGYYGYTF
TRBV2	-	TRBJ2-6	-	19	TGTGCCAGCAGTCATTTGCATTACCGATACAAAAGTCGGGCCAACGTCCTGACTTTC	CASSHLHYRYKSRANVLTF
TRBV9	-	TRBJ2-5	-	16	TGTGCCAGCAGCGTTCAATCAGGGGGGACGGGGGAGACCCAGTACTTC	CASSVQSGGTGETQYF
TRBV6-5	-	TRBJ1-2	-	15	TGTGCCAGCAGTTACTCGCCTGGGGGAGCGTATGGCTACACCTTC	CASSYSPGGAYGYTF
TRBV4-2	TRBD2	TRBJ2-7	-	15	TGTGCCAGCAGCCAAGAGAGCGGGGGAACCTACGAGCAGTACTTC	CASSQESGGTYEQYF
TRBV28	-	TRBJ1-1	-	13	TGTGCCAGCACCCTCATGGGGGGAGCTGAAGCTTTCTTT	CASTLMGGAEAFF
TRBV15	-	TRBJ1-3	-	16	TGTGCCACCAGCGGACAATCGAGGGGCCGTGGAAACACCATATATTTT	CATSGQSRGRGNTIYF
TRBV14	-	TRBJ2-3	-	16	TGTGCCAGCAGCCAAGGATTCGGGGGAATGACAGATACGCAGTATTTT	CASSQGFGGMTDTQYF
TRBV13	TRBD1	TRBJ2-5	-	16	TGTGCCAGCAGCCATGGGACAGGGAGGCCACAAGAGACCCAGTACTTC	CASSHGTGRPQETQYF
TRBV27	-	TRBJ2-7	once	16	TGTGCCAGCAGTTTAGGGGGGTCAGGGGATGCCTACGAGCAGTACTTC	CASSLGGSGDAYEQYF
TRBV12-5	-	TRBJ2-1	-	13	TGTGCTAGTGGTTTGGTAAACTACAATGAGCAGTTCTTC	CASGLVNYNEQFF
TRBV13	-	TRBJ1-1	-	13	TGTGCCAGCAGCTTAGGCCCGGGGGGGGAAGCTTTCTTT	CASSLGPGGEAFF
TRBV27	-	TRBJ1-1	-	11	TGTGCCAGCAGTTTGGGCACTGAAGCTTTCTTT	CASSLGTEAFF
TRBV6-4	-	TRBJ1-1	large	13	TGTGCCAGCAGTGAGGGGGCGAACACTGAAGCTTTCTTT	CASSEGANTEAFF
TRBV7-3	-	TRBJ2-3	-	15	TGTGCCAGCAGCTTACTCGGGGGGCCTTCGGATACGCAGTATTTT	CASSLLGGPSDTQYF
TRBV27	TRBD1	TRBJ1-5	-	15	TGTGCCAGCAGTCTCTCAGGGGGAATTCCACAGCCCCAGCATTTT	CASSLSGGIPQPQHF
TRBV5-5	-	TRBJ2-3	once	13	TGTGCCAGCAGCTCGGAACCCGTGGATACGCAGTATTTT	CASSSEPVDTQYF
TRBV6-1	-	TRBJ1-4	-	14	TGTGCCAGCAATCTTTGGGCAACTAATGAAAAACTGTTTTTT	CASNLWATNEKLFF
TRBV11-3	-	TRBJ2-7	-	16	TGTGCCAGCAGCTTAGATGAGGGCGCCCCATACTACGAGCAGTACTTC	CASSLDEGAPYYEQYF
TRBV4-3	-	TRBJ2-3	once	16	TGCGCCAGCAGCCCCCCCTCTGGGGCTGGCACAGATACGCAGTATTTT	CASSPPSGAGTDTQYF
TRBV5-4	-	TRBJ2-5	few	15	TGTGCCAGCAGCTGGGGGATGGATATAGCGCGGGCCCAGTACTTC	CASSWGMDIARAQYF
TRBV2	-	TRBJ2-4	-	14	TGTGCCAGCAGTGAAGAAGCAGGGTTGGCCATTCAGTACTTC	CASSEEAGLAIQYF
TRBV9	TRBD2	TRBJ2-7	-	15	TGTGCCAGCAGCGCAACTAGCGGGGGCACCTACGAGCAGTACTTC	CASSATSGGTYEQYF
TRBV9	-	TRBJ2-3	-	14	TGTGCCAGCAGCGTAGAAGGCCTCACAGATACGCAGTATTTT	CASSVEGLTDTQYF
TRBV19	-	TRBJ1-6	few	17	TGTGCCAGTAGTATCCTGGGGAATCCGGGTGGGAATTCACCCCTCCACTTT	CASSILGNPGGNSPLHF
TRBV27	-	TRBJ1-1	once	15	TGTGCCAGCAGTTTATTAAGACACCTGAACACTGAAGCTTTCTTT	CASSLLRHLNTEAFF
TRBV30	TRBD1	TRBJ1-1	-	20	TGTGCCTGTAGTTCCGGGACAGGGGATTCCTACAACCGGGTGAACACTGAAGCTTTCTTT	CACSSGTGDSYNRVNTEAFF
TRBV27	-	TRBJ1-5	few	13	TGTGCCAGCAGTTTATCAAGCAATCAGCCCCAGCATTTT	CASSLSSNQPQHF
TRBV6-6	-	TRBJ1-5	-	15	TGTGCCAGCAGTTACGGTCTGGCAACCTATCAGCCCCAGCATTTT	CASSYGLATYQPQHF
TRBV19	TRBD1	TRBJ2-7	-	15	TGTACCAGTAGTATGTGGACAGGGGGATCCTACGAGCAGTACTTC	CTSSMWTGGSYEQYF
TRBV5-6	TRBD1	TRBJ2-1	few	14	TGTGCCAGCAGCTTGGGGACAGGGATGAATGAGCAGTTCTTC	CASSLGTGMNEQFF
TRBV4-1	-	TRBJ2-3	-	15	TGCGCCAGTCGAATCAGTCCAGGCGCGGCAGATACGCAGTATTTT	CASRISPGAADTQYF
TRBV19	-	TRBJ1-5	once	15	TGTGCCAGTAAGTGGTTGGGCGGTAGCAATCAGCCCCAGCATTTT	CASKWLGGSNQPQHF
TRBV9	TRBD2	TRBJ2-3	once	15	TGTGCCAGCAGTACTAGCGGCGATAGCACAGATACGCAGTATTTT	CASSTSGDSTDTQYF
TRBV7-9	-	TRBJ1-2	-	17	TGTGCCAGCAGCTTTCCTATGAAGGACACTACTAACTATGGCTACACCTTC	CASSFPMKDTTNYGYTF
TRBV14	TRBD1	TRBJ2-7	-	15	TGTGCCAGCAGCCAAGGACAGGGGTCATGGTACGAGCAGTACTTC	CASSQGQGSWYEQYF